This T cell receptor beta chain came from a study of shared clonotypes between healthy human individuals. This clone was detected once. Repertoires were generated with immunoSEQ multiplex PCR, while TCRdb's copy carries only in-frame clones and drops some. The sample lists fewer than 700,000 clones; around 96% were seen once. Selected positively for CCR7 and CD45RO-negative, naive CD8 cells excluded terminally differentiated effector memory CD45RA+ cells. Free of recent acute infections or vaccinations, the donors were healthy HIV-negative adults. The germline CDR1 and CDR2 sequences are GTSNPN and SVGIG (reference sequence). The CDR3 covers 11 residues. Trimming cost V 3 bases and J 3 bases, with 2 bases left between them.

The chain recombines TRBV30 with TRBJ1-4; D not resolved. The receptor's source is a woman aged 25 to 39 in good health. The specimen sequenced was naive CD8+ T cells sorted from blood. The DNA of the CDR3 is TGTGCCTGGAGCCCTAATGAAAAACTGTTTTTT. It encodes CAWSPNEKLFF.